There are many counts of the clone carrying this T cell receptor beta chain. This library used roughly 400 ng RNA and molecular barcoded adaptors spanning alpha/delta and beta/gamma chains. TCRdb recomputed calls from the reads with MiXCR, one row per CDR3 protein. The table includes around 41,000 distinct CDR3 sequences, approximately 12% detected once. V was cut by 2 bases and J by 2 bases, with 10 bases left in between. This CDR3 spans 13 amino acids. CDR1 and CDR2 (germline): GTSNPN, SVGIG (reference sequence). This sample stems from a study of read filtering for tumor transcriptome and immune sequencing.

The chain carries TRBV30 and TRBJ2-7; D perhaps matches TRBD1 (6 bases). This TCR was sampled from a donor older than 35 with multiple myeloma. The sample consisted of a population of CD138-negative cells sorted from bone marrow. This CDR3 reads CAWSRTDTYEQYF. The CDR3 region has the DNA TGTGCCTGGAGTAGGACAGACACCTACGAGCAGTACTTC.